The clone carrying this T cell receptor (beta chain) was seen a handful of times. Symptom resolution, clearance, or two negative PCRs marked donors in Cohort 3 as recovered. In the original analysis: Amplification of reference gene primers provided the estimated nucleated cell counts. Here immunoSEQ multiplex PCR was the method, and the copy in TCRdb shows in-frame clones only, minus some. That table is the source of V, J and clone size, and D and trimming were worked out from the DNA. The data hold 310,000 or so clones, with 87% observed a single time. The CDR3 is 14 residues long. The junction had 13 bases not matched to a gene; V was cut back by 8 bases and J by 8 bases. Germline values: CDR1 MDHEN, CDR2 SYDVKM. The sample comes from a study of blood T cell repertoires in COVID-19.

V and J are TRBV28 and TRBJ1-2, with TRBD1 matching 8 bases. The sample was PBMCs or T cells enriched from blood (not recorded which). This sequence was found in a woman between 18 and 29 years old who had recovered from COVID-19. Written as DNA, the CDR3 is TGTGCCAGCGGCCGGACAGGGACTTGGGGAGGCTACACCTTC. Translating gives CASGRTGTWGGYTF.